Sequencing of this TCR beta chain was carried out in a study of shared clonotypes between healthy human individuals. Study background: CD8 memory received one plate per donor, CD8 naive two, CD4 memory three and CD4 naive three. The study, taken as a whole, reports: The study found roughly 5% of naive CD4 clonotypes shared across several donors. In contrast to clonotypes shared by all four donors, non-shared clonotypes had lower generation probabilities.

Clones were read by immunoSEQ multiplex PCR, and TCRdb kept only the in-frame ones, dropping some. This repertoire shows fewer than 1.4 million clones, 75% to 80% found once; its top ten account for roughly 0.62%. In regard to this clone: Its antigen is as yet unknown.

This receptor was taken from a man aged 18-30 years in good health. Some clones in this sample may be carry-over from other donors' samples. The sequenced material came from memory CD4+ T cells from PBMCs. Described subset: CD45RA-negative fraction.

Here the CDR3 DNA reads TGTGCCAGTAGTATCCCCGGGACCGCGGTCCTATATGGGGCCAACGTCCTGACTTTC. Translated, it gives CASSIPGTAVLYGANVLTF. V gene TRBV19 combines with J gene TRBJ2-6; D possibly matches TRBD1 or TRBD2 (5 bases each). Trimming removed 3 bases at V and 3 bases at J, with 21 bases between. The CDR3 is 19 residues long. Per the germline V gene, CDR1 is LNHDA and CDR2 is SQIVND (reference sequence).